The rows below give T cell receptor beta chains drawn from one sample of a study of post-analysis software for immune sequencing data. In TCRdb, the PCR reads were re-called with MiXCR into one record per CDR3 protein. The table lists 600,000 to 750,000 distinct CDR3 sequences, approximately 60% of them singletons. The sequencing input was blood. The receptors were sampled from a girl aged 2 to 10 with multiple sclerosis. Both conserved end residues are part of each CDR3. D genes are given only for firm matches. Only part of the rows carry a size: once, few, many, or a class if the clone is expanded.

V,J,D,size,CDR3,DNA
TRBV29-1,TRBJ2-5,-,few,CSVAPGGTDQETQYF,TGCAGCGTGGCTCCAGGTGGGACGGATCAAGAGACCCAGTACTTC
TRBV20-1,TRBJ2-7,-,few,CSARDVRRAQSYEQYF,TGCAGTGCTAGAGATGTACGGAGGGCCCAGTCCTACGAGCAGTACTTC
TRBV20-1,TRBJ2-1,TRBD1,-,CSARNYRGSYNEQFF,TGCAGTGCTAGGAATTACAGGGGTTCCTACAATGAGCAGTTCTTC
TRBV20-1,TRBJ2-5,TRBD2,-,CSARRVAGGETQYF,TGCAGTGCTAGAAGGGTAGCGGGAGGAGAGACCCAGTACTTC
TRBV4-1,TRBJ2-7,-,-,CASSHALGGSTLFYEQYF,TGCGCCAGCAGCCACGCCCTGGGGGGCTCCACACTCTTCTACGAGCAGTACTTC
TRBV7-2,TRBJ1-2,-,few,CASSLRRGYTF,TGTGCCAGCAGCTTACGGCGCGGCTACACCTTC
TRBV29-1,TRBJ2-2,TRBD1,once,CSVSGTGLLNTGELFF,TGCAGCGTTTCCGGGACAGGGCTCCTCAACACCGGGGAGCTGTTTTTT
TRBV6-6,TRBJ2-1,-,-,CASSYGDSGPEQFF,TGTGCCAGCAGTTACGGGGATTCAGGGCCCGAGCAGTTCTTC
TRBV20-1,TRBJ1-1,-,-,CSAPHGSDMNTEAFF,TGCAGTGCCCCACACGGATCGGACATGAACACTGAAGCTTTCTTT
TRBV28,TRBJ2-1,TRBD1,-,CASSSPQGVGNEQFF,TGTGCCAGCAGTTCTCCCCAGGGGGTAGGCAATGAGCAGTTCTTC
TRBV28,TRBJ2-7,-,few,CASSSLTGHEQYF,TGTGCCAGCAGCTCGTTAACAGGGCACGAGCAGTACTTC
TRBV28,TRBJ1-2,-,-,CASMSGFNYGYTF,TGTGCCAGCATGTCAGGGTTTAACTATGGCTACACCTTC
TRBV20-1,TRBJ2-5,-,once,CSARQDSVMYQETQYF,TGCAGTGCTAGACAGGATTCGGTGATGTACCAAGAGACCCAGTACTTC
TRBV29-1,TRBJ2-4,-,once,CSIEDLSLEQYF,TGCAGCATTGAAGATCTGTCGTTAGAGCAGTACTTC
TRBV12-3/TRBV12-4,TRBJ2-4,-,-,CASSDPLQQYF,TGTGCCAGCAGTGACCCCCTCCAGCAGTACTTC
TRBV12-3/TRBV12-4,TRBJ2-7,-,-,CASRLGGPAAYEQYF,TGTGCCAGCAGACTCGGGGGGCCCGCCGCCTACGAGCAGTACTTC
TRBV7-9,TRBJ1-2,-,-,CASSQRQLNYGYTF,TGTGCCAGCAGCCAAAGACAGCTGAACTATGGCTACACCTTC
TRBV7-2,TRBJ1-2,TRBD1,-,CASSLAVGQGYGYTF,TGTGCCAGCAGCTTAGCCGTGGGACAGGGCTATGGCTACACCTTC
TRBV18,TRBJ1-1,-,-,CASSQRSTEAFF,TGTGCCAGCTCCCAAAGGTCCACTGAAGCTTTCTTT
TRBV20-1,TRBJ2-1,TRBD2,-,CSTRRGRRAYYNEQFF,TGCAGTACCAGGCGCGGGAGGCGGGCCTACTACAATGAGCAGTTCTTC
TRBV12-3/TRBV12-4,TRBJ1-1,-,-,CASSLYDGGTEAFF,TGTGCCAGCAGTTTATATGACGGAGGCACTGAAGCTTTCTTT
TRBV5-5,TRBJ2-5,-,few,CASSLRSFPETQYF,TGTGCCAGCAGCTTGCGGTCTTTCCCGGAGACCCAGTACTTC
TRBV2,TRBJ2-5,TRBD2,few,CASSAGTSGETQYF,TGTGCCAGCAGTGCCGGGACTAGCGGGGAGACCCAGTACTTC
TRBV4-1,TRBJ2-3,-,-,CASNQTDSTDTQYF,TGCGCCAGCAACCAAACGGATAGCACAGATACGCAGTATTTT
TRBV29-1,TRBJ2-3,-,few,CSVEGQGPPDTQYF,TGCAGCGTTGAAGGGCAGGGTCCTCCAGATACGCAGTATTTT
TRBV29-1,TRBJ2-3,TRBD1,few,CSVAWTGIADTQYF,TGCAGCGTTGCGTGGACAGGGATTGCAGATACGCAGTATTTT
TRBV27,TRBJ1-1,-,few,CASSLRGGTAEAFF,TGTGCCAGCAGTTTGCGAGGGGGAACGGCTGAAGCTTTCTTT
TRBV7-8,TRBJ2-5,TRBD2,-,CASSLETSGAETQYF,TGTGCCAGCAGCTTAGAAACTAGCGGGGCAGAGACCCAGTACTTC
TRBV28,TRBJ2-1,TRBD1,-,CASSFVQGSYNEQFF,TGTGCCAGCAGTTTCGTACAGGGGTCCTACAATGAGCAGTTCTTC
TRBV29-1,TRBJ2-5,-,few,CSAPDLMGETQYF,TGCAGCGCCCCAGACCTCATGGGGGAGACCCAGTACTTC